The entry below describes one TCR beta chain. Its recognized antigen is unknown. The junction departs from the called germline gene at one end, perhaps through a read error. These data come from a study of cytomegalovirus exposure and HLA in healthy donors (TCRdb year 2017). The study in broad terms: According to an earlier analysis of 587 of the donors, about 180 million T cells yielded roughly 110 million unique TCR beta sequences and about 300 Gb of sequence data. An early release that covered some 630 HLA-typed donors contained approximately 300 gigabases of sequencing data and around 85 million unique TCR sequences. The genetic ancestry cluster associated with self-reported Caucasian donors included 81% of the 300 to 450 genotyped donors. The study was designed to test whether signatures of past pathogen exposure could be identified by cataloging public T cell receptors. Using immunosequencing, the study profiled T cell repertoires from 666 subjects and related those repertoires to cytomegalovirus serostatus. Along with the approximately 700-subject first cohort, a separate validation cohort of over a hundred different subjects was used. To predict cytomegalovirus infection status, the study combined high-throughput TCR immunosequencing, statistical association of individual TCRs with disease status, and machine learning. In a later analysis, previously published TCR beta repertoires from roughly 710 donors were re-analyzed and high-resolution HLA genotyping was added so that TCR occurrence patterns could be studied. In the later analysis, no new phenotypic data were used to find candidate immune exposures; instead, reliance was placed on TCR beta sequences and their occurrence across donors. An earlier analysis of approximately 630 of the donors applied high-throughput TCR beta sequencing to assess whether each TCR beta V gene segment acted as functional or pseudogenic. Donor age, sex, ethnicity and CMV serostatus were compiled together with the repertoire data. A later genetic analysis used genome-wide SNP genotypes for about 65% of the roughly 700 donors, treating that subset as a discovery cohort. Every repertoire in the discovery cohort had been generated on one and the same sequencing platform. Class I and class II HLA loci were covered by the typing at four-digit resolution. Typing coverage differed by locus: A, B, C, DRB1 and DQB1 were typed in about 629-630 donors, DQA1 in 522, DPA1 in 600 to 610, and DPB1 in roughly 450. Several DR-DQ haplotypes were treated as single units for association and clustering because of strong linkage in the cohort. Among about 390 genotyped donors of the cohort, an average of around 240,000 unique TCR beta nucleotide sequences were sequenced per donor, 15% to 20% of them non-productive.

In total, more than 500 healthy bone marrow donors made up the cohort. Cohort members were all nominally healthy when sampled, although unrecorded immune exposures were likely present. The donor was CMV seronegative and was included in the group of a few hundred seronegative cohort members. Each donor provided a peripheral blood sample, and peripheral blood mononuclear cells were used for TCR beta sequencing. Genomic DNA was extracted from the blood cell samples with the Qiagen DNeasy Blood Extraction Kit. The method was the immunoSEQ multiplex PCR assay. The multiplex PCR relied on a mix of 60 forward primers for TCR Vbeta segments and 13 reverse primers for TCR Jbeta segments. A multiplex PCR assay on genomic DNA amplified the CDR3 region of rearranged TCR beta genes. Amplified TCR beta libraries were sequenced as 87-base-pair reads on the Illumina HiSeq System. Per the original workflow: A later analysis counted 75 million to 100 million unique TCR beta chains across the roughly 700 repertoires, and some 11 million of these chains were shared by at least two donors. Raw reads were error-corrected and collapsed into unique sequences with a nearest-neighbor algorithm that merged closely related sequences to remove PCR and sequencing errors. Alignment of CDR3 sequences to IMGT reference sequences was used to assign V, D and J gene segments. For a sequence to be retained, a match of at least six nucleotides was required to both a V gene segment and a J gene segment. A rearrangement was called productive if the CDR3 had no stop codons and remained in frame with V and J, and every other rearrangement was called non-productive. CDR3 was defined by IMGT convention, running from the second conserved V-encoded cysteine to the conserved J-encoded phenylalanine. The earlier analysis of fewer than 750 of the donors excluded sequences that lacked an unambiguous match to a single V gene segment. In an earlier analysis of roughly 600 of the donors, a V segment was called functional when productive rearrangements were above 56.7%, and segregating when the standard deviation between donors exceeded 5%. To diagnose cytomegalovirus status from the catalog of TCR beta chain sequences, a statistical classification framework was built. In a later analysis, TCR nucleotide sequences were compared against IMGT/GENE-DB human TR gene sequences so that V and J genes could be assigned. A later analysis assigned CDR3 sequences and most-parsimonious VDJ recombination scenarios with the TCRdist pipeline. A later analysis defined each TCR beta chain by its CDR3 amino acid sequence plus V-gene family, and excluded reads lacking a unique V-gene family. To address suspected cross-contamination and a sequencing artifact, a later analysis removed a few hundred highly shared, low-generation-probability nucleotide sequences. In a later analysis, a clonal expansion index for each public chain was calculated from normalized within-repertoire ranks of inferred template counts. A later analysis computed generation probabilities with a VDJ recombination model fitted to out-of-frame rearrangements, and checked the results against IGoR. In a later analysis, TCR-TCR, TCR-HLA and TCR-CMV co-occurrence was scored with hypergeometric tests, and a repertoire-size bias correction was applied to TCR pairs. False discovery rates were estimated in a later analysis by permuting HLA or CMV assignments 20 times. In a later analysis, co-occurring TCRs were grouped using DBSCAN, with TCRdist sequence similarity added in when clustering inside HLA-allele-positive subsets. Repertoires with fewer than 30,000 or more than 120,000 public chains, plus five repertoires with anomalous nucleotide sharing, were excluded from co-occurrence clustering. Sourced from immuneACCESS, this table was stored by TCRdb with only in-frame sequences that have V and J called. A share of the clones is absent; for the studies checked, an unresolved V gene accounts for under half, and the remainder has no known explanation. For V, J and clone size, that table is used; D and trimming come from the DNA. This sample holds under 130,000 clones; 75% to 85% were observed only once. The ten largest clones add up to less than 2.5% of the sample.

Counted from cysteine to phenylalanine, this CDR3 has 17 amino acids. The kept DNA is CDR3 alone, 51 bases in frame from the first base. The germline V gene (reference sequence) yields SEHNR for CDR1 and FQNEAQ for CDR2. Here is what the overall study found, with its caveats: In a later genetic analysis, fewer N-insertions in productive TCRs were reported among donors in an Asian-associated ancestry cluster than the roughly 670-donor mean. The authors suggested that the approach could potentially be generalized to other disease states and immunological phenotypes. In both the original and validation cohorts, the classifier was reported to diagnose cytomegalovirus status with high specificity and sensitivity. Broadly in line with IMGT annotations, most TCR beta V segments showed up in productive rearrangements about 87% or about 30% of the time in an earlier analysis of roughly 590 of the donors. A few of the identified cytomegalovirus-associated TCR beta chains were confirmed in vitro to be specific for cytomegalovirus antigens. In a later analysis, some 18,000 TCR beta sequences were associated with specific HLA alleles at a false discovery rate of 0.05. A cluster of highly shared sequence variants was judged likely to be a technical artifact of the sequencing pipeline. This cohort had only TCR beta chains sequenced, and the lack of alpha or paired-chain data limited which features could be detected. A total of 164 TCR beta chains were listed by the study as associated with cytomegalovirus. Because the 87-base-pair reads could not distinguish some IMGT-functional V segments, including TRBV6-2 and TRBV6-3, those segments were excluded. V-gene and J-gene trimming of TCR beta chains was associated with a missense DCLRE1C variant in a later genetic analysis, and the association was replicated in an independent cohort. In a later analysis, most CMV-associated TCR beta chains were found to appear HLA-restricted, with HLA associations seemingly driven largely by CMV exposure. The only immune exposure information available for the cohort was CMV serostatus. Sequencing depth was assumed to be roughly uniform across donors in the presence/absence analyses, though that assumption may not hold. While some public TCRs were present in many individuals, most TCR sequences turned up only very rarely across donors. Because counts were too low, fewer than 20 rarely observed V segments, including chromosome 9 orphons, were excluded from the earlier analysis of roughly 580 of the donors. A later analysis found that HLA-associated TCR beta chains were more clonally expanded and had lower generation probabilities than equally common non-associated chains. Linkage disequilibrium might explain the correlated functional status among segregating V segments, but an unknown experimental factor could not be excluded. In a later analysis, several top co-occurrence clusters were reported to appear linked to parvovirus B19, influenza, CMV and Epstein-Barr virus. Strong co-occurrence of HLA alleles, especially DR and DQ, made assigning TCR associations to individual alleles difficult. Because some donors lacked HLA typing at each locus, the association tests relied only on the typed subset. A further reported finding was that TCR beta sequences accurately predicted the HLA-A and HLA-B alleles for most subjects in the first cohort. According to a later analysis, TCR association rates differed among HLA loci, with DRB1 alleles showing the most associated TCRs and HLA-C alleles showing the fewest.

The sequencing sample was made of PBMCs. The origin of this receptor is a man under 40 in good health and CMV-seronegative. The sequence links TRBV7-9 to TRBJ1-2, and 12 junctional nucleotides match TRBD1. The DNA is TGTTCCAGCAGCTTAGAAGGGACAGGGGGCGCGCACTATGGCTACACCTTC. This codes for CSSSLEGTGGAHYGYTF.